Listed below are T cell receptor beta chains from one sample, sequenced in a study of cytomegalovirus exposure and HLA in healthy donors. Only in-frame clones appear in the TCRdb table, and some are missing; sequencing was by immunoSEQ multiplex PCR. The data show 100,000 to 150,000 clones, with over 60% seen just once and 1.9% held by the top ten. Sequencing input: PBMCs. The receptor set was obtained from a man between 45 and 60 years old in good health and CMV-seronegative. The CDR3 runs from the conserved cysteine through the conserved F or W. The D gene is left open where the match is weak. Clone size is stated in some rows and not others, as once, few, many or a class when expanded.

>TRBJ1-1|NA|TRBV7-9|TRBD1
CASSSLDRGTEAFF
TGTGCCAGCAGCTCACTCGACAGGGGAACTGAAGCTTTCTTT
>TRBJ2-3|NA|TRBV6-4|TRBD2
CASSRTSGGPTDTQYF
TGTGCCAGCAGCCGGACTAGCGGGGGTCCCACAGATACGCAGTATTTT
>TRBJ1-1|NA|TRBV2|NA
CASRPLDTEAFF
TGTGCCAGCAGGCCACTTGACACTGAAGCTTTCTTT
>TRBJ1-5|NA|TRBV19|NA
CASSITGGPQHF
TGTGCCAGTAGTATAACCGGAGGGCCCCAGCATTTT
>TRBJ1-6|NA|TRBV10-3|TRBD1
CAIRGTAMNSPLHF
TGTGCCATCAGAGGGACAGCCATGAATTCACCCCTCCACTTT
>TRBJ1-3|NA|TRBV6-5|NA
CASGQGRNTIYF
TGTGCCAGTGGGCAGGGTCGAAACACCATATATTTT
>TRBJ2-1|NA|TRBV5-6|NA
CASSLSSTLRYNEQFF
TGTGCCAGCAGCTTGTCGTCAACATTGAGGTACAATGAGCAGTTCTTC
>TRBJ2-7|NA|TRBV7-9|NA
CASSPDSLSEQYF
TGTGCCAGCAGCCCCGACAGCTTAAGCGAGCAGTACTTC
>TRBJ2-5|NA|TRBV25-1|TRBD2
CASSDGLAAQETQYF
TGTGCCAGCAGTGATGGGCTAGCGGCCCAAGAGACCCAGTACTTC
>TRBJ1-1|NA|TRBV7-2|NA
CASTRDIAEAFF
TGTGCCAGCACCCGGGACATAGCTGAAGCTTTCTTT
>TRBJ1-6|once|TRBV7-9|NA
CSSSLLGVSYNSPLHF
TGTTCCAGCAGTCTCCTGGGCGTTTCTTATAATTCACCCCTCCACTTT
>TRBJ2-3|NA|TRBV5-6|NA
CASSLFSRDTQYF
TGTGCCAGCAGCTTGTTCAGTCGTGATACGCAGTATTTT
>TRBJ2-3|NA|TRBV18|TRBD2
CASSPPGLAETDTQYF
TGTGCCAGCTCACCCCCGGGACTAGCTGAAACAGATACGCAGTATTTT
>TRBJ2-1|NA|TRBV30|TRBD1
CAWRGQGVEQFF
TGTGCCTGGAGGGGACAGGGCGTTGAGCAGTTCTTC
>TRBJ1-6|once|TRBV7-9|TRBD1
CSSSLRDSNSPLHF
TGTTCCAGCAGCTTGAGGGACAGTAATTCACCCCTCCACTTT
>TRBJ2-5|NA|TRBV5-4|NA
CASTLQAYQETQYF
TGTGCCAGCACCTTACAGGCTTACCAAGAGACCCAGTACTTC
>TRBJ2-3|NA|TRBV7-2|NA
CASSSTRSDTQYF
TGTGCCAGCAGCTCCACTAGATCAGATACGCAGTATTTT
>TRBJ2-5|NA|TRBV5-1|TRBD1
CASTFRDRLFQETQYF
TGCGCCAGCACGTTCCGGGACAGACTCTTCCAAGAGACCCAGTACTTC
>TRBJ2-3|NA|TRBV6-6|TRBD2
CASSYGTSGETDTQYF
TGTGCCAGCAGTTACGGGACTAGCGGGGAGACAGATACGCAGTATTTT
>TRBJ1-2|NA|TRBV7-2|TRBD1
CASSPTGQNYGYTF
TGTGCCAGCAGCCCCACGGGACAGAACTATGGCTACACCTTC
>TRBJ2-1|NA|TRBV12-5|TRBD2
CASGTSGGNEQFF
TGTGCTAGTGGAACTAGCGGAGGTAATGAGCAGTTCTTC
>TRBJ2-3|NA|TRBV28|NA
CASSVGGTSDTQYF
TGTGCCAGCAGTGTCGGCGGGACTTCCGATACGCAGTATTTT
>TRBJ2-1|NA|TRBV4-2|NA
CASSQDLGSNEQFF
TGTGCCAGCAGCCAAGATTTGGGCTCCAATGAGCAGTTCTTC
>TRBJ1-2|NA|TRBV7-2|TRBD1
CASSSPTGGQYGYTF
TGTGCCAGCAGCTCTCCGACAGGGGGCCAATATGGCTACACCTTC
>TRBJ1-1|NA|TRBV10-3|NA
CAISAFQGNTEAFF
TGTGCCATCAGTGCCTTCCAGGGAAACACTGAAGCTTTCTTT
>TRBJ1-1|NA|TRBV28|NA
CASSFEYTEAFF
TGTGCCAGCAGTTTTGAGTACACTGAAGCTTTCTTT
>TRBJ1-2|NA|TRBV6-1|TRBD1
CASSESRGPNYGYTF
TGTGCCAGCAGTGAAAGTAGGGGGCCTAACTATGGCTACACCTTC
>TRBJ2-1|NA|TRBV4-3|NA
CASSRTWGGPSSYNEQFF
TGCGCCAGCAGCCGGACGTGGGGGGGGCCCTCCTCCTACAATGAGCAGTTCTTC
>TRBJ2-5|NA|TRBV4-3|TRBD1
CASSEGGTGGRETQYF
TGCGCCAGCAGCGAAGGAGGGACAGGGGGGCGAGAGACCCAGTACTTC